Listed below are T cell receptor beta chains from one sample, sequenced in a study of PD-1 blockade in classical Hodgkin lymphoma. Assay used: immunoSEQ multiplex PCR; TCRdb lists only in-frame clones, some missing. The sample shows some 52,000 clones, around 86% of them seen only once. The sample consisted of peripheral blood mononuclear cells (PBMCs), taken before the fourth cycle of nivolumab. Receptors originate from a human donor with classical Hodgkin lymphoma. CDR3s include the opening cysteine and the closing phenylalanine or tryptophan. The D gene is left open where the match is weak.

V	D	J	CDR3
TRBV6-5	TRBD1	TRBJ1-2	CASSPTGQGIYGYTF
TRBV11-2	NA	TRBJ1-2	CASSFRRGYGYTF
TRBV5-6	TRBD2	TRBJ2-5	CASSLAPSGVETQYF
TRBV7-9	TRBD1	TRBJ2-2	CASSLGTGFTGELFF
TRBV29-1	NA	TRBJ2-3	CSVEVDSTDTQYF
TRBV6-6	TRBD1	TRBJ2-5	CASRIDRGYETQYF
TRBV28	TRBD1	TRBJ1-5	CASSLDRANQPQHF
TRBV7-8	TRBD2	TRBJ2-5	CASSLRGPGQAGEETQYF
TRBV2	NA	TRBJ1-4	CASWRATNEKLFF
TRBV6-4	TRBD1	TRBJ2-1	CASSYHRDSTSYNEQFF
TRBV28	NA	TRBJ2-7	CASSLAPRAEQYF
TRBV19	NA	TRBJ2-5	CASSRAGETQYF
TRBV28	NA	NA	CATRTVYEQYF
TRBV5-8	TRBD2	TRBJ2-3	CASRRETKPGDTQYF
TRBV2	TRBD1	TRBJ2-1	CASKQQGSSYNEQFF
TRBV21-1	NA	TRBJ1-5	CASSYRRAGFSNQPQHF
TRBV7-3	TRBD2	TRBJ2-3	CASSLLAGGWNTQYF
TRBV4-1	TRBD1	TRBJ1-1	CASSLEDRGDTEAFF
TRBV4-1	NA	TRBJ2-3	CASSLYRALTDTQYF
TRBV10-3	NA	TRBJ1-4	CAISDPGTNEKLFF
TRBV27	NA	TRBJ1-1	CASSLSQTVVQGVMNTETFF
TRBV6-5	TRBD1	TRBJ1-6	CASSSDRQGNSPLHF
TRBV6-6	TRBD1	TRBJ2-7	CASSYSRTGGEQYF
TRBV14	NA	TRBJ2-1	CASSQEGALREFF
TRBV7-9	NA	TRBJ1-5	CASSQGRQPQHF
TRBV4-1	NA	TRBJ1-1	CASSQAGETGWVGTEAFF
TRBV19	NA	TRBJ2-1	CASSMYRASSSYNEQFF
TRBV19	TRBD2	TRBJ2-1	CASSPRLAGRYNEQFF
TRBV5-1	NA	TRBJ2-3	CASSLGASLFTDTQYF
TRBV28	TRBD1	TRBJ2-7	CASSEGQGATEQYF
TRBV5-1	NA	TRBJ1-2	CASSSGVDYGYTF
TRBV5-1	NA	TRBJ2-1	CASTGVSYNEQFF
TRBV5-1	NA	TRBJ1-5	CASSLEPGGNQPQHF
TRBV2	NA	TRBJ1-6	CASSGYNSPLHF
TRBV28	NA	TRBJ2-2	CASRWGNTGELFF
TRBV23-1	NA	TRBJ1-2	CASRLMYGYTF
TRBV2	NA	TRBJ1-1	CASSELSVINTEAFF
TRBV28	NA	TRBJ1-3	CASSLLHAASGNTIYF
TRBV7-2	NA	TRBJ2-5	CASSLGQTKETQYF
TRBV10-1	TRBD2	TRBJ2-7	CASSSGLAVIYEQYF
TRBV7-8	TRBD1	TRBJ1-6	CASSLGAGGSRSPLHF
TRBV27	NA	TRBJ2-1	CASSSSGSSYNEQFF
TRBV27	NA	TRBJ2-2	CASRLGDTGELFF
TRBV5-1	TRBD1	TRBJ1-1	CASSSGQPNTEAFF
TRBV6-4	NA	TRBJ2-1	CASRRASSYNEQFF
TRBV5-6	TRBD1	TRBJ2-7	CASSSARTGKVEQYF
TRBV27	TRBD2	TRBJ2-1	CASSRTSGSPLEQFF
TRBV15	NA	TRBJ2-6	CATFDARPSGANVLTF
TRBV7-2	NA	TRBJ2-7	CASSLDLYEQYF
TRBV27	NA	TRBJ2-7	CASPARGPYEQYF
TRBV7-2	NA	TRBJ1-5	CASSSPQGQPQHF